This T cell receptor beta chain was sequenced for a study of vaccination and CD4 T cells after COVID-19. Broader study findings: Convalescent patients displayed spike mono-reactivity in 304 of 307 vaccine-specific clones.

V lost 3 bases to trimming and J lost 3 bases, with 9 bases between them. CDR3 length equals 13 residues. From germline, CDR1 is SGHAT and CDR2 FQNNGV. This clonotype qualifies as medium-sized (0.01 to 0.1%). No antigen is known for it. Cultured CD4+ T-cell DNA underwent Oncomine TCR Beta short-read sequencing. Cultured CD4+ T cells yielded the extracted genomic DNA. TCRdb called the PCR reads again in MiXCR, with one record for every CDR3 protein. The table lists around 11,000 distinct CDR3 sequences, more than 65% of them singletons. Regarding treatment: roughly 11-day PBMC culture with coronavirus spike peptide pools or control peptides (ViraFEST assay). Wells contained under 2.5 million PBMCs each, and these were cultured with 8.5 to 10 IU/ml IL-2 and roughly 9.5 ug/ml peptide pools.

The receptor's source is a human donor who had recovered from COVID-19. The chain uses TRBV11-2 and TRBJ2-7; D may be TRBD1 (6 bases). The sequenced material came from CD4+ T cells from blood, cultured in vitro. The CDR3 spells CASSFGQNYEQYF. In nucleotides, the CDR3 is TGTGCCAGCAGCTTCGGACAGAACTACGAGCAGTACTTC.